These 15 T cell receptor beta chains share one sample of origin, sequenced in a study of blood T cell repertoires in COVID-19. Sequencing was performed with immunoSEQ multiplex PCR; in TCRdb, only in-frame clones are kept and a portion is missing. The sample shows 50,000 or so clones, around four fifths of them seen only once. Sample: peripheral blood. The receptors were sampled from a man in his sixties or seventies with acute or convalescent COVID-19.

This chain joins TRBV6-2 or TRBV6-3 and TRBJ1-1; 7 bases line up with TRBD1. The CDR3 is 13 residues long. With V trimmed by 4 bases and J by 6 bases, 5 bases remained unmatched. From germline, CDR1 is MNHEY and CDR2 SVGEGT. For the CDR3, the DNA is TGTGCCAGCAGTTTTACGGGGACAGCTGAAGCTTTCTTT. Protein product: CASSFTGTAEAFF.

Comment on this clone: Compared with germline, one end of the junction differs, possibly owing to a read error. The chain employs TRBV14 and TRBJ2-2, with no clear D. Germline V gene lookup returns CDR1 SGHDN and CDR2 FVKESK. The CDR3 totals 14 residues. This CDR3 reads CASIQHMNTGELFF. CDR3 in DNA: TGTGCCAGCATCCAACACATGAACACCGGGGAGCTGTTTTTT. The full variable domain, completed using reference TRBV14 and TRBJ2-2, is EAGVTQFPSHSVIEKGQTVTLRCDPISGHDNLYWYRRVMGKEIKFLLHFVKESKQDESGMPNNRFLAERTGGTYSTLKVQPAELEDSGVYFCASIQHMNTGELFFGEGSRLTVL.

The chain carries TRBV29-1 and TRBJ1-1; TRBD1 aligns across 8 bases. CDR3 size: 13 residues. The junction had 7 bases not matched to a gene; V was cut back by 6 bases and J by 4 bases. Germline CDR1 reads SQVTM; CDR2 reads ANQGSEA. CDR3 sequence (DNA): TGCAGCGTGGCAGGGGGCGGCGGCACTGAAGCTTTCTTT. Amino acid sequence: CSVAGGGGTEAFF.

The chain couples TRBV13 to TRBJ1-5; D unclear. The CDR3 contains 12 residues. V was pared by 5 bases and J by 4 bases, with 6 bases between. Germline assignment: CDR1 PRHDT and CDR2 FYEKMQ (reference sequence). CDR3 amino acids: CASSGRNQPQHF. The CDR3 region has the DNA TGTGCCAGCAGCGGCAGGAATCAGCCCCAGCATTTT.

This clone was picked up one time. The chain links TRBV7-9 to TRBJ2-1; no clear D gene. The CDR3 consists of 13 residues. V was shortened by 4 bases and J by 4 bases, with 8 bases between the two germline ends. Germline CDR1 is SEHNR and CDR2 is FQNEAQ (reference sequence). The CDR3 protein is CASSSTLYNEQFF. CDR3 bases: TGTGCCAGCAGCTCAACCCTATACAATGAGCAGTTCTTC.

This clone was seen only once. This chain joins TRBV27 and TRBJ1-2; 10 nucleotides align to TRBD1. This CDR3 region has 16 residues. The V gene end was trimmed by 4 bases and the J gene end by 4 bases; junction bases not matched to a gene: 9. CDR1 and CDR2 from the germline V gene are MNHEY and SMNVEV (reference sequence). Here the CDR3 reads CASSSRTGGTVYGYTF. Written as DNA, the CDR3 is TGTGCCAGCAGTTCGCGGACAGGGGGGACCGTCTATGGCTACACCTTC.

The chain combines TRBV30 with TRBJ2-5; 7 positions agree with TRBD1. This CDR3 contains 13 residues. CDR1 and CDR2 (germline): GTSNPN, SVGIG (reference sequence). Trimming at V came to 4 bases and at J to 0 bases, leaving 2 bases not matched to a gene. The CDR3 DNA is TGTGCCTGGAAGACAGGGAACCAAGAGACCCAGTACTTC. Amino acids: CAWKTGNQETQYF.

This clone was seen a few times. This rearrangement joins TRBV27 to TRBJ2-6; D gene unclear. The CDR3 spans 15 residues. Germline CDR1 and CDR2: MNHEY and SMNVEV (reference sequence). V lost 6 bases and J lost 1, with 10 bases in between. The CDR3 loop is CASSTDLSGANVLTF. In DNA, the CDR3 is TGTGCCAGCAGCACAGACCTATCTGGGGCCAACGTCCTGACTTTC. The variable domain in full, with the rest retrieved from reference TRBV27 and TRBJ2-6, is EAQVTQNPRYLITVTGKKLTVTCSQNMNHEYMSWYRQDPGLGLRQIYYSMNVEVTDKGDVPEGYKVSRKEKRNFPLILESPSPNQTSLYFCASSTDLSGANVLTFGAGSRLTVL.

Details on this clone: At one boundary the junction diverges from the germline segment, which might be a read error. The CDR3, as DNA: TGTGCCAGCAGTGAAGCTGGGCTAGCGCTCGCCTCGTTC. Amino acids: CASSEAGLALASF. This chain connects TRBV6-1 to TRBJ2-7; maybe TRBD2 (6 bases). Germline CDR1 MNHNS, CDR2 SASEGT. This CDR3 is built from 13 residues.

V usage is TRBV28 and J usage is TRBJ2-1; D may be TRBD2 (5 bases). Per germline, CDR1 MDHEN and CDR2 SYDVKM. V was pared by 8 bases and J by 0 bases, with 20 bases between. The CDR3 loop spans 17 amino acids. The CDR3 coding sequence is TGTGCCAGCTTCTCCCGGGGTGCGGGCACCTCCTACAATGAGCAGTTCTTC. This sequence encodes CASFSRGAGTSYNEQFF.

The chain recombines TRBV20-1 with TRBJ2-5; D gene unclear. The V end lost 3 bases, the J end lost 2 bases, and 4 bases lay between the germline ends. Germline V gives CDR1 DFQATT, CDR2 SNEGSKA (reference sequence). CDR3 size: 11 residues. In nucleotides, the CDR3 is TGCAGTGCTAGCAGGCAAGAGACCCAGTACTTC. Translated, it gives CSASRQETQYF.

This sequence joins TRBV29-1 and TRBJ1-3; D is unclear. Germline assignment: CDR1 SQVTM and CDR2 ANQGSEA. V shed 5 bases and J shed 1 base, with 6 bases lying between them. The CDR3 runs to 12 residues. The CDR3 DNA follows: TGCAGCGTTCGGGGTTCTGGAAACACCATATATTTT. It is translated as CSVRGSGNTIYF.

The table lists this clone with a few counts. For the CDR3, the DNA is TGTGCCAGTAGTACCGCCGGGACAGGGCACTACGAGCAGTACTTC. Its translation is CASSTAGTGHYEQYF. The chain uses TRBV19 and TRBJ2-7, with 9 nucleotides matching TRBD1. Trimming removed 4 bases from V and 3 bases from J; junction bases left unmatched: 7. This CDR3 has 15 residues. Germline V gives CDR1 LNHDA, CDR2 SQIVND (reference sequence).

The chain combines TRBV7-8 with TRBJ2-6; D remains ambiguous. V lost 5 bases, J lost 4 bases, and 9 bases lay in between. CDR1 and CDR2 (germline): SGHVS, FQNEAQ. The CDR3 has 14 residues. The CDR3: CASSPSLGANVLTF. The CDR3 nucleotides read TGTGCCAGCAGCCCCTCCTTGGGGGCCAACGTCCTGACTTTC.

V and J are TRBV5-4 and TRBJ1-1, with a weak D call TRBD1 (5 bases). The CDR3 runs 13 residues. V was shortened by 0 bases and J by 10 bases, with 13 bases between the two germline ends. Germline lookup yields CDR1 SGHNT and CDR2 YYREEE (reference sequence). The CDR3 coding sequence is TGTGCCAGCAGCTTGGACCTCAGGGAAGGAGCTTTCTTT. Protein sequence: CASSLDLREGAFF.